This TCR beta chain was recorded in a study of T cells in Graves' hyperthyroidism and ophthalmopathy. Study in general: Peripheral blood collection took place at initial diagnosis, before any treatment.

The table lists this clonotype with many counts. It was RNA transcripts that yielded the amplified TCR beta CDR3 regions. HTBI primers drove first-round RT-PCR of the TCR CDR3. MiXCR, applied by TCRdb to the multiplex PCR reads, yields one record per CDR3 protein. Among 540,000 or so distinct CDR3 sequences, roughly 14% were seen once, and the ten largest hold roughly 6.6%. Thyroid ultrasound and orbital computed tomography, with clinical symptoms and serum thyroxine and TRAb, informed diagnoses. The PBMCs were taken from around 10 ml of fresh peripheral blood. From germline, CDR1 is SGHTS and CDR2 YDEGEE. The CDR3 has 14 residues. The ends lost 0 bases at V and 6 bases at J; junction bases unmatched: 4.

This sequence joins TRBV5-8 and TRBJ1-1; TRBD1 matches at 8 bases. The sample taken for sequencing was blood. The clonotype was recovered from a woman in her thirties with Graves' hyperthyroidism. The CDR3 loop is CASSLEQGVPEAFF. The CDR3 DNA is TGTGCCAGCAGCTTGGAACAGGGGGTCCCTGAAGCTTTCTTT. The full variable domain, its missing parts supplied by reference TRBV5-8 and TRBJ1-1, is EAGVTQSPTHLIKTRGQQATLRCSPISGHTSVYWYQQALGLGLQFLLWYDEGEERNRGNFPPRFSGRQFPNYSSELNVNALELEDSALYLCASSLEQGVPEAFFGQGTRLTVV.